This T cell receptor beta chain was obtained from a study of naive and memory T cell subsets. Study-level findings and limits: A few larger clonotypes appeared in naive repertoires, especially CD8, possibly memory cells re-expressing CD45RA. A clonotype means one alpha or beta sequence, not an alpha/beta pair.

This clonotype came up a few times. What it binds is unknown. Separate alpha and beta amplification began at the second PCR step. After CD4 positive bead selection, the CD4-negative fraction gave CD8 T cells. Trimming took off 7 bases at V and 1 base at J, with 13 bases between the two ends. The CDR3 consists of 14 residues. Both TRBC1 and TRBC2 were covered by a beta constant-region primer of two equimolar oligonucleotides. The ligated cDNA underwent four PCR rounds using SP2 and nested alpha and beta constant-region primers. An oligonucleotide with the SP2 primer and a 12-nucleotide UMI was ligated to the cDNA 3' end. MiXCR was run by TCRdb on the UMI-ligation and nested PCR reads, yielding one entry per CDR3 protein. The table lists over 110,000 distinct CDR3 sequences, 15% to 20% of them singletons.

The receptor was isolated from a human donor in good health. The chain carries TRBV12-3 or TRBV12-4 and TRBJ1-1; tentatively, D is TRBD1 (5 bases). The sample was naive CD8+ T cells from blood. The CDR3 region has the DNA TGTGCCAGCACCAAGACAGCTCCGAACACTGAAGCTTTCTTT. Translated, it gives CASTKTAPNTEAFF.